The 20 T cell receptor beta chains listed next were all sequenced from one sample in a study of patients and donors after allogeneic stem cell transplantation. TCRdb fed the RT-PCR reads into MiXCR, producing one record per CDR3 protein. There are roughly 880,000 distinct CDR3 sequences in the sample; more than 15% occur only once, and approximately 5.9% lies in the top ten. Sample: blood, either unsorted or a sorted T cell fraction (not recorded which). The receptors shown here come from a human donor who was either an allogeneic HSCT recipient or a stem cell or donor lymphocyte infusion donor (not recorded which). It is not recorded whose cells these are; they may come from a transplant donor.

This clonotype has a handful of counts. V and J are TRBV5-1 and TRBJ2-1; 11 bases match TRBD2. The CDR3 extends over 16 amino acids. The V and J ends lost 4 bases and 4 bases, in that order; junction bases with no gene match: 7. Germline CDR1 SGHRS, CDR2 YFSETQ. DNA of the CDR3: TGCGCCAGCAGCAGCAATAGCGGGAGGGGATACAATGAGCAGTTCTTC. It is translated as CASSSNSGRGYNEQFF.

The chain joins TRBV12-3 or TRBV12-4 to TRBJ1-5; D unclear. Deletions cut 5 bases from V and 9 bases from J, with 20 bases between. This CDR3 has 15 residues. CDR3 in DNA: TGTGCCAGCAGTCTCGACCCAGTGGAGGATTGGCCCCAGCATTTT. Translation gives CASSLDPVEDWPQHF.

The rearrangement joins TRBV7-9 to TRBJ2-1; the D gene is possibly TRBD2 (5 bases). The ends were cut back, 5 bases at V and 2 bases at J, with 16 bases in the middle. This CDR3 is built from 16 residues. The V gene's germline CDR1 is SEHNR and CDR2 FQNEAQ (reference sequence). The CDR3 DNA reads TGTGCCAGCAGCCCAACGCGGACTCTCGCCTACAATGAGCAGTTCTTC. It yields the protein CASSPTRTLAYNEQFF.

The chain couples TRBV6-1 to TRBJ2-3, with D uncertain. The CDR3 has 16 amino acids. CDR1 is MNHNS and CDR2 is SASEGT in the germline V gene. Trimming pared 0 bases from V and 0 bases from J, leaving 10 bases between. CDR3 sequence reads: CASSEAAHSSTDTQYF. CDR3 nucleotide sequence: TGTGCCAGCAGTGAAGCGGCTCACTCTAGCACAGATACGCAGTATTTT.

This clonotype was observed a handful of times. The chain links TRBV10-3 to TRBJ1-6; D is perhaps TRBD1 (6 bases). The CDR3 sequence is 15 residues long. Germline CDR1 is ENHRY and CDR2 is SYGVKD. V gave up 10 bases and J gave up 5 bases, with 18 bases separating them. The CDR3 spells CATGVHRDNNSPLHF. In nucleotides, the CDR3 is TGTGCCACGGGGGTACACCGGGACAATAATTCACCCCTCCACTTT.

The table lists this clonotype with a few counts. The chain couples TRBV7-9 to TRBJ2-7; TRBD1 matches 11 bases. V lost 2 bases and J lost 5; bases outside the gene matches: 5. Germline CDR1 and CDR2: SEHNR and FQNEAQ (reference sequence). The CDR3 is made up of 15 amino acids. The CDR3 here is CASSLYRTGGDEQYF. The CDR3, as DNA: TGTGCCAGCAGCTTATATCGGACAGGGGGCGACGAGCAGTACTTC.

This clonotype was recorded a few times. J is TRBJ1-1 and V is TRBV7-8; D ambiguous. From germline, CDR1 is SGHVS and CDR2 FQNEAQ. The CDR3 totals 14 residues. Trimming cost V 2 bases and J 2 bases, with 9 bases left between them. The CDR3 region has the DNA TGTGCCAGCAGCTTATATCATATTAACACTGAAGCTTTCTTT. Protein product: CASSLYHINTEAFF.

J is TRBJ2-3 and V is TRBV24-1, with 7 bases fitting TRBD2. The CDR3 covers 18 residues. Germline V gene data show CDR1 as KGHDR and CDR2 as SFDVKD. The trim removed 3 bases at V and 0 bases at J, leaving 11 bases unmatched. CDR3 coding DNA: TGTGCCACCAGTGATCTGGCGACTTCGGGAGGAAGCACAGATACGCAGTATTTT. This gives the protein CATSDLATSGGSTDTQYF.

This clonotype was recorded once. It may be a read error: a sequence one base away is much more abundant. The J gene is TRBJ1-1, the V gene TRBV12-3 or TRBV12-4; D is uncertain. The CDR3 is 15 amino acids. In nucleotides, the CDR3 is TGTGCCAGCAGTCTCCTTTCAATGGCGAACTCTGAAGCTTTCTTT. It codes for CASSLLSMANSEAFF.

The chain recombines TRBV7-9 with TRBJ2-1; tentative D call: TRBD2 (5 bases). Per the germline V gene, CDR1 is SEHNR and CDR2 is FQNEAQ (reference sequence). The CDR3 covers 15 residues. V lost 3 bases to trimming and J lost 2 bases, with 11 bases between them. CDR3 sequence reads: CASSLRPGTYNEQFF. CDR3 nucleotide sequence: TGTGCCAGCAGCTTGAGACCGGGAACCTACAATGAGCAGTTCTTC.

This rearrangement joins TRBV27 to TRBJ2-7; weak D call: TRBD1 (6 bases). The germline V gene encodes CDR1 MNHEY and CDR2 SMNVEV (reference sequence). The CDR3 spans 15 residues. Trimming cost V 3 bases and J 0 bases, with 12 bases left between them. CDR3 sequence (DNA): TGTGCCAGCAGTTTTAGCCCGGACAGCTCCTACGAGCAGTACTTC. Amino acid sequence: CASSFSPDSSYEQYF.

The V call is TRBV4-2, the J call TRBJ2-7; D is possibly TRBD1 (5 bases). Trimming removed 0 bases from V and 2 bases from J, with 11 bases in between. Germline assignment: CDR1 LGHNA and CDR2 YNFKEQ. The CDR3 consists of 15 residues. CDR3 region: CASSQDLQGAYEQYF. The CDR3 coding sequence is TGTGCCAGCAGCCAAGATCTGCAGGGTGCCTACGAGCAGTACTTC.

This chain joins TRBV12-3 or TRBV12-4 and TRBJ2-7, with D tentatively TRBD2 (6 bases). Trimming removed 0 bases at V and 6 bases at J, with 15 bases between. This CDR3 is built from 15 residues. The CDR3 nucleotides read TGTGCCAGCAGTTTAGCGGAGGGGCCCCACGGCGAGCAGTACTTC. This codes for CASSLAEGPHGEQYF.

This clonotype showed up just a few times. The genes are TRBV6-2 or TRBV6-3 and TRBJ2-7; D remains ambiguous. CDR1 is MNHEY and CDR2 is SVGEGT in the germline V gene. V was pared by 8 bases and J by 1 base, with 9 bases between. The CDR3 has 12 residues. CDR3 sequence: CASLTQSYEQYF. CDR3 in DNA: TGTGCCAGCTTGACACAGTCCTACGAGCAGTACTTC.

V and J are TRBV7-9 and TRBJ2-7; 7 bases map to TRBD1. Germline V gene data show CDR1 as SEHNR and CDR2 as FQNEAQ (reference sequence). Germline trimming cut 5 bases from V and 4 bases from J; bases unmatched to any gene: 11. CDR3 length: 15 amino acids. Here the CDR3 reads CASSHRDRAVYEQYF. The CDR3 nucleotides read TGTGCCAGCAGCCACCGGGACAGAGCGGTTTACGAGCAGTACTTC.

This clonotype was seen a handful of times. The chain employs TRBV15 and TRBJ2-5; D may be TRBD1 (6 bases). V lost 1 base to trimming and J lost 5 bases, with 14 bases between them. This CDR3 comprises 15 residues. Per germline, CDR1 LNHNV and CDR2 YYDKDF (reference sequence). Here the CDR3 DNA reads TGTGCCACCAGCAGAGGAGAGGGGGTCCCGGAGACCCAGTACTTC. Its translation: CATSRGEGVPETQYF.

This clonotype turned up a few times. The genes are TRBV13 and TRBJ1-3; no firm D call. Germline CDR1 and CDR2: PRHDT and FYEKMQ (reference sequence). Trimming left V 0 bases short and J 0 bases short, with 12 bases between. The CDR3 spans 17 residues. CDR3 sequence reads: CASSLGFNDYSGNTIYF. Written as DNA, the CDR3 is TGTGCCAGCAGCTTAGGGTTTAACGACTACTCTGGAAACACCATATATTTT.

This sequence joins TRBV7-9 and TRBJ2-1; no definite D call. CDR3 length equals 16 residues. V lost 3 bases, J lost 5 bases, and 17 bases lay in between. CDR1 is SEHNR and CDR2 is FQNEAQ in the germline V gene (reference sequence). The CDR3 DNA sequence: TGTGCCAGCAGCTTCCCGTGGCCAGATGTCCACAATGAGCAGTTCTTC. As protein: CASSFPWPDVHNEQFF.

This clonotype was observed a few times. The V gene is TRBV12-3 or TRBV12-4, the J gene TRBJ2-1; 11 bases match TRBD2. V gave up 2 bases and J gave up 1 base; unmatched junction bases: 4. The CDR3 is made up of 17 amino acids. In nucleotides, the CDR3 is TGTGCCAGCAGTTTACCTAGCGGGAGGTATTCCTACAATGAGCAGTTCTTC. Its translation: CASSLPSGRYSYNEQFF.

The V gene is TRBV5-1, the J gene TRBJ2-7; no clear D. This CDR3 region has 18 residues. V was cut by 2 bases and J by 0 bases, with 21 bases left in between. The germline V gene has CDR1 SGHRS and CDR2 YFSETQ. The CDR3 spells CASSFALFRSSSSYEQYF. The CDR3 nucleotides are TGCGCCAGCAGCTTCGCCTTGTTTAGGTCCTCGAGCTCCTACGAGCAGTACTTC.